These 14 T cell receptor beta chains came from one sample sequenced in a study of siplizumab effects on memory and regulatory T cells. Sequenced by immunoSEQ multiplex PCR; TCRdb stores in-frame clones only, minus some. The sample includes 100,000 to 120,000 clones, 92% seen only once; the top ten take 1% to 1.5%. Sample: CD4+ T cells sorted from blood. These receptors originate from a human donor in good health.

This clone was detected once. The J gene is TRBJ1-1, the V gene TRBV5-6; no clear D gene. V dropped 1 base and J dropped 3 bases, with 16 bases sitting between them. The CDR3 totals 16 residues. Germline CDR1 is SGHDT and CDR2 is YYEEEE. In DNA form, the CDR3 reads TGTGCCAGCAGCTTGTTGGGGAAGAATGGAGACACTGAAGCTTTCTTT. Residues: CASSLLGKNGDTEAFF.

J is TRBJ1-6 and V is TRBV5-1; maybe TRBD1 (6 bases). V gave up 4 bases and J gave up 0 bases, with 11 bases separating them. The CDR3 runs to 16 residues. Germline loops: CDR1 SGHRS, CDR2 YFSETQ. The CDR3 protein is CASSPDSFSYNSPLHF. The CDR3 DNA sequence: TGCGCCAGCAGCCCGGACAGCTTCTCCTATAATTCACCCCTCCACTTT.

V is TRBV18 and J is TRBJ1-1, with D possibly matching TRBD1 (6 bases). Trimming shortened V by 3 bases and J by 1 base, and 9 bases separated the two germline ends. The CDR3 runs 14 residues. Germline V CDR1 and CDR2: KGHSH, LQKENI. The CDR3 loop is CASSPGGANTEAFF. As DNA, the CDR3 is TGTGCCAGCTCACCGGGGGGGGCGAACACTGAAGCTTTCTTT. The entire variable domain, with the rest obtained from reference TRBV18 and TRBJ1-1, is as follows: NAGVMQNPRHLVRRRGQEARLRCSPMKGHSHVYWYRQLPEEGLKFMVYLQKENIIDESGMPKERFSAEFPKEGPSILRIQQVVRGDSAAYFCASSPGGANTEAFFGQGTRLTVV.

The V gene is TRBV9, the J gene TRBJ1-1, with unresolved D. Germline V gene sequence: CDR1 SGDLS, CDR2 YYNGEE. The CDR3 is made up of 14 amino acids. The germline V and J ends were trimmed by 1 base and 0 bases, with 7 bases remaining between them. Written as DNA, the CDR3 is TGTGCCAGCAGCGTAATCTCCGTGAACACTGAAGCTTTCTTT. Translation gives CASSVISVNTEAFF.

This clone showed up just once. The chain is built from TRBV6-5 and TRBJ2-1; D call uncertain. Trimming shortened V by 2 bases and J by 0 bases, and 5 bases separated the two germline ends. The CDR3 runs 14 residues. Germline V gene sequence: CDR1 MNHEY, CDR2 SVGAGI. CDR3 region: CASSYRVSYNEQFF. The CDR3 DNA follows: TGTGCCAGCAGTTACAGGGTCTCCTACAATGAGCAGTTCTTC.

This clone was seen a handful of times. This chain uses TRBV19 with TRBJ1-4; D call uncertain. Trimming left V 5 bases short and J 3 bases short, with 10 bases between. The CDR3 runs 14 residues. Looked up from germline, CDR1 is LNHDA and CDR2 is SQIVND (reference sequence). CDR3 sequence (DNA): TGTGCCAGTAGTGGTTTCGGGGCTAATGAAAAACTGTTTTTT. Translated: CASSGFGANEKLFF.

The rearrangement joins TRBV6-1 to TRBJ1-5; no clear D gene. The CDR3 spans 14 residues. Germline lookup yields CDR1 MNHNS and CDR2 SASEGT. V was pared by 1 base and J by 0 bases, with 4 bases between. For the CDR3, the DNA is TGTGCCAGCAGTGAAGGCTATAGCAATCAGCCCCAGCATTTT. Protein: CASSEGYSNQPQHF.

The genes are TRBV5-1 and TRBJ2-1; 7 nucleotides align to TRBD2. With V trimmed by 3 bases and J by 3 bases, 9 bases remained unmatched. This CDR3 spans 16 amino acids. Germline lookup yields CDR1 SGHRS and CDR2 YFSETQ. CDR3 in amino acids: CASSSPYGGIYNEQFF. CDR3 sequence (DNA): TGCGCCAGCAGCTCCCCCTACGGGGGGATCTACAATGAGCAGTTCTTC.

This sequence joins TRBV7-2 and TRBJ1-5, with D hard to call. This CDR3 contains 15 residues. With 2 bases removed from V and 3 bases from J, the gap between germline ends came to 11 bases. CDR1 is SGHTA and CDR2 is FQGNSA in the germline V gene. CDR3 region: CASSLYAGINQPQHF. DNA of the CDR3: TGTGCCAGCAGCTTATATGCAGGTATCAATCAGCCCCAGCATTTT. Full variable domain (remainder filled in from reference TRBV7-2 and TRBJ1-5): GAGVSQSPSNKVTEKGKDVELRCDPISGHTALYWYRQSLGQGLEFLIYFQGNSAPDKSGLPSDRFSAERTGGSVSTLTIQRTQQEDSAVYLCASSLYAGINQPQHFGDGTRLSIL.

The chain links TRBV7-3 to TRBJ2-1; 12 bases fit TRBD2. The CDR3 is 17 amino acids. The ends lost 4 bases at V and 11 bases at J; junction bases unmatched: 15. Per germline, CDR1 SGHTA and CDR2 FQGTGA. CDR3 sequence (DNA): TGTGCCAGCAGCTCCAAGGTGGCTAGCGGGAGGGATGGCCAGCAGTTCTTC. Translating it yields CASSSKVASGRDGQQFF.

This chain connects TRBV7-9 to TRBJ2-7; TRBD2 matches 10 bases. This CDR3 is built from 14 residues. The V and J ends lost 5 bases and 1 base, in that order; junction bases with no gene match: 2. Germline lookup yields CDR1 SEHNR and CDR2 FQNEAQ (reference sequence). The CDR3 DNA reads as TGTGCCAGCAGCGCTAGCGGGAGTTCCTACGAGCAGTACTTC. As protein: CASSASGSSYEQYF.

This chain connects TRBV7-8 to TRBJ2-4; D call uncertain. The germline V and J ends were trimmed by 1 base and 2 bases, with 9 bases remaining between them. Germline CDR1 and CDR2: SGHVS and FQNEAQ. The length of the CDR3 is 15 residues. The CDR3: CASSLVAGSKNIQYF. The CDR3 coding sequence is TGTGCCAGCAGCTTAGTGGCCGGCTCCAAAAACATTCAGTACTTC. The whole variable domain, filled in from reference TRBV7-8 and TRBJ2-4, reads GAGVSQSPRYKVAKRGQDVALRCDPISGHVSLFWYQQALGQGPEFLTYFQNEAQLDKSGLPSDRFFAERPEGSVSTLKIQRTQQEDSAVYLCASSLVAGSKNIQYFGAGTRLSVL.

The chain carries TRBV9 and TRBJ1-2; D remains unclear. The CDR3 is made up of 13 amino acids. V lost 4 bases and J 2 bases, leaving 9 bases between the germline ends. The V gene's germline CDR1 is SGDLS and CDR2 YYNGEE. The CDR3 DNA reads TGTGCCAGCAGCCCGGAACCCAACTATGGCTACACCTTC. Its protein product is CASSPEPNYGYTF.

V usage is TRBV7-9 and J usage is TRBJ1-6; D might be TRBD1 (5 bases). CDR3 length: 13 residues. The V gene lost 3 bases and the J gene lost 12 bases, with 12 bases spanning the gap. Germline values: CDR1 SEHNR, CDR2 FQNEAQ (reference sequence). CDR3 bases: TGTGCCAGCAGCTTTTTTCAAGGGGAACCCCTCCACTTT. Its protein is CASSFFQGEPLHF.